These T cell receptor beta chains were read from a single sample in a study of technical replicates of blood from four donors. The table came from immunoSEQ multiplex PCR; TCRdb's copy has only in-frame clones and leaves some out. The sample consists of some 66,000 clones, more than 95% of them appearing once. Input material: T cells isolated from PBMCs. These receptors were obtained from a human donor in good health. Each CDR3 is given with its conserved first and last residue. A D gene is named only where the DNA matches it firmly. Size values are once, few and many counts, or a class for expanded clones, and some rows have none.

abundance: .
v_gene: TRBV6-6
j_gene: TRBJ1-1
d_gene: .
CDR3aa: CASSSAGNTEAFF
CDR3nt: TGTGCCAGCAGTTCAGCGGGGAACACTGAAGCTTTCTTT

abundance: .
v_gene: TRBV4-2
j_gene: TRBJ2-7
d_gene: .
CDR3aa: CASSLQQVTSSSYEQYF
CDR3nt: TGTGCCAGCAGCCTTCAACAGGTTACCTCTAGCTCCTACGAGCAGTACTTC

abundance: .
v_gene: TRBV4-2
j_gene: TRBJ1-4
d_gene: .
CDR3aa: CASSQDAGAGKLFF
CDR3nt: TGTGCCAGCAGCCAAGATGCGGGGGCGGGAAAACTGTTTTTT

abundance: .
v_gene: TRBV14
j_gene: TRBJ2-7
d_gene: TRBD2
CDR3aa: CASSPRTSGRRQYF
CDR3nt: TGTGCCAGCAGCCCTAGGACTAGCGGGAGACGGCAGTACTTC

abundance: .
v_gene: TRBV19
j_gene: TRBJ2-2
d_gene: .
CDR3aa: CASTAGQPFRSGELFF
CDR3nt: TGTGCCAGTACTGCGGGACAGCCGTTTAGGTCCGGGGAGCTGTTTTTT

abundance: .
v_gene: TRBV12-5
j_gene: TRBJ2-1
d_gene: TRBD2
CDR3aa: CASGFAAGGPDNEQFF
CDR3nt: TGTGCTAGTGGTTTTGCAGCGGGGGGGCCAGACAATGAGCAGTTCTTC

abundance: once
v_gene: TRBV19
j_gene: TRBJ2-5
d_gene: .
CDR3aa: CASSTRGEETQYF
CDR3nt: TGTGCCAGTAGCACTAGAGGAGAAGAGACCCAGTACTTC

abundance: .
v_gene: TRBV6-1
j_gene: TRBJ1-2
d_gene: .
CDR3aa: CASSDNSNYGYTF
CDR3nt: TGTGCCAGCAGTGACAATTCTAACTATGGCTACACCTTC

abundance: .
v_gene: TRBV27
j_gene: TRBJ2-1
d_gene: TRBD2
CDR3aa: CASSLVRLAGLIEQFF
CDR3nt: TGTGCCAGCAGTTTAGTCCGACTAGCGGGTCTCATTGAGCAGTTCTTC

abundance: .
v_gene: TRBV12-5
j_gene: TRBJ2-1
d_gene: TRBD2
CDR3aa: CASGLITSGRNNEQFF
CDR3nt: TGTGCTAGTGGTTTGATAACTAGCGGGCGAAACAATGAGCAGTTCTTC

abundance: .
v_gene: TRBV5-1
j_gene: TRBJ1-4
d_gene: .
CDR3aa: CASSLRGWDEKLFF
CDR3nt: TGCGCCAGCAGCTTGCGGGGATGGGATGAAAAACTGTTTTTT

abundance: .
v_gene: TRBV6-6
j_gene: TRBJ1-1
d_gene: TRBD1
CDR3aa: CASLLRGDTEAFF
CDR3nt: TGTGCCAGCTTACTCAGGGGGGACACTGAAGCTTTCTTT

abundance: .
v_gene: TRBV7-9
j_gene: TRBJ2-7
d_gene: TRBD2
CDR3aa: CASSWGLAGGPGGTYEQYF
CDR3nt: TGTGCCAGCAGCTGGGGACTAGCGGGGGGGCCGGGAGGAACCTACGAGCAGTACTTC

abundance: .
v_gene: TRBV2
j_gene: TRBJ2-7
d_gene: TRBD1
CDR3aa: CASSATQGVSRYEQYF
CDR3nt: TGTGCCAGCAGTGCCACTCAGGGGGTCTCCCGCTACGAGCAGTACTTC

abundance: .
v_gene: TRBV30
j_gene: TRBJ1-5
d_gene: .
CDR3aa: CAWSWGDNQPQHF
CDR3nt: TGTGCCTGGAGTTGGGGCGACAATCAGCCCCAGCATTTT

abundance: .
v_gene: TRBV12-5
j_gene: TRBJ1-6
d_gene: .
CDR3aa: CASRLIGEDSPLHF
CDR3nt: TGTGCTAGTCGTTTGATAGGGGAGGATTCACCCCTCCACTTT

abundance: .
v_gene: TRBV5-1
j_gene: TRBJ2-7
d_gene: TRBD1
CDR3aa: CASSGTPGTVSYEQYF
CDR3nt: TGCGCCAGCAGCGGAACACCCGGGACAGTCTCCTACGAGCAGTACTTC

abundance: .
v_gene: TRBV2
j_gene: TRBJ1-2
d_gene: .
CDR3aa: CASSLDSGYTF
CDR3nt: TGTGCCAGCAGTCTGGACAGTGGCTACACCTTC

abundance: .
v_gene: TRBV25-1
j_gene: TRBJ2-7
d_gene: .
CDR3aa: CASSPRGTDEQYF
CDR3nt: TGTGCCAGCAGTCCTCGGGGGACAGACGAGCAGTACTTC

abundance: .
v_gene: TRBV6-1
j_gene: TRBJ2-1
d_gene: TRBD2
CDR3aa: CASSGRTSPRRYNEQFF
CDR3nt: TGTGCCAGCAGTGGTCGGACTAGCCCTCGCCGCTACAATGAGCAGTTCTTC

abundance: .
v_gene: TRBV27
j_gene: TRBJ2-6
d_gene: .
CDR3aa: CASSLFRISGANVLTF
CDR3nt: TGTGCCAGCAGTTTATTCAGAATCTCTGGGGCCAACGTCCTGACTTTC

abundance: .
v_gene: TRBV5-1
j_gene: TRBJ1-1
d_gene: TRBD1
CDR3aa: CASSSDRMVTEAFF
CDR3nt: TGCGCCAGCAGCTCGGACAGGATGGTCACTGAAGCTTTCTTT

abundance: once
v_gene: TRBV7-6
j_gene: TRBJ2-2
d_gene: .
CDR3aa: CASSLFGLGSTGELFF
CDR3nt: TGTGCCAGCAGCTTATTTGGTCTAGGCAGCACCGGGGAGCTGTTTTTT

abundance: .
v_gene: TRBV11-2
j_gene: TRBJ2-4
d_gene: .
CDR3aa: CASSPRQGPLNIQYF
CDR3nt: TGTGCCAGCAGCCCGAGGCAGGGTCCCTTGAACATTCAGTACTTC

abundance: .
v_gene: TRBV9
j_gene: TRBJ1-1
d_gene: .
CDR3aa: CASSPTGFVNTEAFF
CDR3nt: TGTGCCAGCAGCCCGACAGGTTTCGTGAACACTGAAGCTTTCTTT

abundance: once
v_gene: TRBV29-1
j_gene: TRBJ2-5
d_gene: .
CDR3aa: CSVAPSGQETQYF
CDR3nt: TGCAGCGTTGCCCCCTCCGGCCAAGAGACCCAGTACTTC

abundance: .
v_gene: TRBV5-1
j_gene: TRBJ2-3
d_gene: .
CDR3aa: CASSFARDFGTDTQYF
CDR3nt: TGCGCCAGCAGCTTCGCCCGGGACTTTGGCACAGATACGCAGTATTTT

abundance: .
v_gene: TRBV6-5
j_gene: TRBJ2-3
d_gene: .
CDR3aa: CASRWRASVTDTQYF
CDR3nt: TGTGCCAGCAGATGGAGGGCCTCCGTAACAGATACGCAGTATTTT

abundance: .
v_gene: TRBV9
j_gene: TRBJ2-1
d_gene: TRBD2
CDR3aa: CASSVASGGYNEQFF
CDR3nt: TGTGCCAGCAGCGTAGCTAGCGGGGGCTACAATGAGCAGTTCTTC

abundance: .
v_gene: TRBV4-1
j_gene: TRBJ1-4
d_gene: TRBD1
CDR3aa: CASSQAFRDRANEKLFF
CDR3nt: TGCGCCAGCAGCCAAGCTTTTCGGGACAGGGCTAATGAAAAACTGTTTTTT

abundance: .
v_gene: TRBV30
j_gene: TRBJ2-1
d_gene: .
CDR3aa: CAWSVRGNEQFF
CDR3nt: TGTGCCTGGAGTGTACGGGGCAATGAGCAGTTCTTC

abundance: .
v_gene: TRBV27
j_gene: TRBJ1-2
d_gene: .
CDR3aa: CASSLEGNRYGYTF
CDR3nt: TGTGCCAGCAGTTTAGAGGGAAATCGCTATGGCTACACCTTC

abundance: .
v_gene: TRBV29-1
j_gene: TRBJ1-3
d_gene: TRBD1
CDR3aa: CSVSGQGSIGNTIYF
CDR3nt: TGCAGCGTCAGCGGACAGGGAAGTATAGGAAACACCATATATTTT

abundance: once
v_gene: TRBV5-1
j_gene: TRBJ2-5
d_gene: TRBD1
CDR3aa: CASSKGQSQETQYF
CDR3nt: TGCGCCAGCAGCAAGGGACAGTCCCAAGAGACCCAGTACTTC

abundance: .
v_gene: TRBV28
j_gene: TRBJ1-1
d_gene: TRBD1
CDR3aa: CASRNRGLEAFF
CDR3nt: TGTGCCAGCAGGAACAGGGGGCTCGAAGCTTTCTTT

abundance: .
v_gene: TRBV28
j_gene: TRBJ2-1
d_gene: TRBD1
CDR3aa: CASQGQGAYNEQFF
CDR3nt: TGTGCCAGCCAGGGACAGGGCGCATACAATGAGCAGTTCTTC

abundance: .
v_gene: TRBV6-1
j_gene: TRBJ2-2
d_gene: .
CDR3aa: CASSEQGTGELFF
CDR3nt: TGTGCCAGCAGTGAACAGGGAACCGGGGAGCTGTTTTTT

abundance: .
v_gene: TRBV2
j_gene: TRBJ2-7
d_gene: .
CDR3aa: CAIEQGAGFSGRPRSSYEQYF
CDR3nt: TGTGCCATCGAGCAGGGGGCCGGATTCAGCGGGAGGCCTAGGAGCTCCTACGAGCAGTACTTC

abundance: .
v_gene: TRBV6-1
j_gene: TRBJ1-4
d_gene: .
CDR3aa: CASSRGPNPNEKLFF
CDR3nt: TGTGCCAGCAGCCGAGGCCCAAATCCAAATGAAAAACTGTTTTTT

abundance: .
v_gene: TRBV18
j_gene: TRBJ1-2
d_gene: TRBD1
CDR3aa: CASSPDRSSYGYTF
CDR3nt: TGTGCCAGCTCACCGGACAGGAGCTCCTATGGCTACACCTTC

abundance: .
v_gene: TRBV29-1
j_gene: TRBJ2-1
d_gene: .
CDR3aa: CSVVTGSPSYNEQFF
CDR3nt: TGCAGCGTTGTTACGGGTTCCCCTTCCTACAATGAGCAGTTCTTC

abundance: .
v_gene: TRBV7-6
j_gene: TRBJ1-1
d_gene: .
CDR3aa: CASSPTAGAATEAFF
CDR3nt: TGTGCCAGCAGCCCAACCGCAGGGGCTGCCACTGAAGCTTTCTTT

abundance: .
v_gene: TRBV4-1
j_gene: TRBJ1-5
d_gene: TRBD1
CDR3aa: CASSQDGDSYSNQPQHF
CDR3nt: TGCGCCAGCAGCCAAGATGGGGACAGCTATAGCAATCAGCCCCAGCATTTT

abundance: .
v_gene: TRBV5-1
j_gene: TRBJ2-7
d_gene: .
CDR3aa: CASSLVAASESYEQYF
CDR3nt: TGCGCCAGCAGCTTGGTTGCGGCTAGCGAGTCCTACGAGCAGTACTTC

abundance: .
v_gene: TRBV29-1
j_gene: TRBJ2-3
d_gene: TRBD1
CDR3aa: CSVFVGDRGRTDTQYF
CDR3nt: TGCAGCGTTTTTGTTGGGGACAGGGGGCGGACAGATACGCAGTATTTT

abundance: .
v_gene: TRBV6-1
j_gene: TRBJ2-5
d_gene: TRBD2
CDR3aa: CASSEYRGASGVGETQYF
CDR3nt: TGTGCCAGCAGTGAATATCGAGGGGCTAGCGGGGTAGGTGAGACCCAGTACTTC

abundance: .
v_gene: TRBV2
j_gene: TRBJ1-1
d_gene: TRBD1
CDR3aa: CASSVAGQEGAEAFF
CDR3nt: TGTGCCAGCAGTGTCGCCGGACAGGAGGGGGCTGAAGCTTTCTTT

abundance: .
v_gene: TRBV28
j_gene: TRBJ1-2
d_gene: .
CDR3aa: CASSRGPINYGYTF
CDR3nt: TGTGCCAGCAGCCGCGGGCCCATTAACTATGGCTACACCTTC

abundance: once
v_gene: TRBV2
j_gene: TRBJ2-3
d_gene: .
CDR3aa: CASIGLRATDTQYF
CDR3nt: TGTGCCAGTATAGGACTACGAGCCACAGATACGCAGTATTTT

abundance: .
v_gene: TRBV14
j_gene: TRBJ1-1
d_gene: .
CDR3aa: CASSQTRDTEAFF
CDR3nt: TGTGCCAGCAGCCAAACCAGGGATACTGAAGCTTTCTTT

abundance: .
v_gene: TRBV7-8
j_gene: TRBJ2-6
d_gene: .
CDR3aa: CASSLGRNSGANVLTF
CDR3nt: TGTGCCAGCAGCTTAGGGAGGAACTCTGGGGCCAACGTCCTGACTTTC

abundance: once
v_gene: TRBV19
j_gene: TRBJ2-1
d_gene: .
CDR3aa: CASSISFGPNEQFF
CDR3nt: TGTGCCAGTAGTATCAGTTTTGGGCCTAATGAGCAGTTCTTC

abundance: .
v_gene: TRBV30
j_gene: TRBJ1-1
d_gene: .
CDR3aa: CAWSDTEAFF
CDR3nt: TGTGCCTGGAGCGACACTGAAGCTTTCTTT